This record covers a single TCR beta chain. Antigen unknown. These data are taken from a study of cytomegalovirus exposure and HLA in healthy donors. Study details: Approximately 190 million T cells yielded 100 million or so unique TCR beta sequences in earlier analysis. Whole-study findings and limits: In a later analysis, HLA-associated TCR beta chains were more clonally expanded than equally common others. After further analysis at a later stage, roughly 15,000 TCR beta sequences were associated with HLA alleles at 0.05 false discovery rate.

With 60 Vbeta and 13 Jbeta primers, the PCR was carried out. The method was immunoSEQ multiplex PCR; TCRdb's version includes in-frame clones alone and lacks a portion of them. The sample yields roughly 87,000 clones, 79% seen once. The receptor was derived from a woman between 40 and 55 years old in good health and CMV-seropositive. Sequencing was done on a sample of PBMCs.

CDR3 DNA sequence: TGTGCCAGCAGCCACGCCGGACAGGGGGCAAGAGGCTACACCTTC. This translates into CASSHAGQGARGYTF. The chain is built from TRBV7-9 and TRBJ1-2; TRBD1 aligns across 11 bases. Losses at the gene ends were 5 bases for V and 8 bases for J; bases not matched to a gene: 10. CDR3 length: 15 amino acids. Germline CDR1 is SEHNR and CDR2 is FQNEAQ (reference sequence).